This T cell receptor (beta chain) was observed in a study of shared clonotypes between healthy human individuals. Background on the study: The study used three CD4 naive, three CD4 memory, two CD8 naive and one CD8 memory plate per donor. Study-wide results and caveats: Donors were few, which limited the genetic and exposure-history diversity represented.

The CDR3 consists of 16 residues. Per germline, CDR1 MNHEY and CDR2 SMNVEV (reference sequence). Deletions cut 3 bases from V and 3 bases from J, with 18 bases between. A word on this clone: What it recognizes is unknown.

The authors distributed each subset's genomic DNA evenly over several immunoSEQ plates. The data were produced by immunoSEQ multiplex PCR, yet TCRdb's version contains in-frame clones alone and is incomplete. There are roughly 640,000 clones in the sample; around 97% occur only once, and 0.055% to 0.07% lies in the top ten. The sample taken for sequencing was naive CD4+ T cells sorted from blood. Specified subset: CD45RA+ positively selected. The sequence was obtained from a woman aged 30 to 39 in good health. The rearrangement joins TRBV27 to TRBJ2-7; D not certain. This CDR3 is CASSFISDPGVYEQYF. Here the CDR3 DNA reads TGTGCCAGCAGTTTTATTTCCGATCCCGGCGTCTACGAGCAGTACTTC.